Below, one T cell receptor beta chain is given with its context. Which antigen it targets is not known. Base-call qualities are not available, and no considerably larger clone is one nucleotide away. The CDR3 numbers 18 residues from cysteine through phenylalanine. The read is trimmed to its CDR3 DNA, 54 bases read in frame from base 1. Clipping removes 0 bases from V and 7 bases from J, with 12 as the unmatched junction base count. The germline V gene (reference sequence) sets CDR1 to LNHNV and CDR2 to YYDKDF. Receptors were amplified or captured by the immunoSEQ multiplex PCR assay. TCRdb took this table from immuneACCESS and kept in-frame rearrangements with V and J called. Such tables lack part of the clones; where checked against another copy, unresolved V genes explain under half of the gap, and the rest is unexplained. Here the sample has 15,000 to 20,000 clones; around 86% occur a single time. In total, the top ten clones hold approximately 13% of the sample.

The data originate from a study of T cell changes during pregnancy in multiple sclerosis (dated by TCRdb to about 2019). Describing the broader study: In women with multiple sclerosis, the researchers looked at how the T cell repertoire shifted as pregnancy progressed.

Sample: CD8+ T cells from peripheral blood mononuclear cells, taken in the third trimester of pregnancy. The rearrangement joined TRBV15 to TRBJ2-7, and 13 bases in between align with TRBD2. The clonotype was recovered from a female donor in good health, enrolled as a control in a pregnancy study. The DNA sequence is as follows: TGTGCCACCAGCAGAGATGCCCCTAGGACTAGCGGGAGTCGGGAGCAGTACTTC. This is translated as CATSRDAPRTSGSREQYF.